The 24 T cell receptor beta chains below all came from one sample that was sequenced in a study of CD8 T cells in Susac syndrome. It was with random hexamers that about 0.45 to 1 ug RNA was reverse transcribed. TCRdb itself ran the immunoSEQ multiplex PCR reads through MiXCR, one entry per CDR3 protein. In the table there are approximately 140,000 distinct CDR3 sequences, 94% of which are singletons. Material: CD8+ T cells from PBMCs. These receptors were obtained from a human donor in good health.

The chain carries TRBV4-3 and TRBJ2-1; possible D gene TRBD2, 6 bases. Germline loops: CDR1 LGHNA, CDR2 YSLEER. Deletions cut 3 bases from V and 1 base from J, with 10 bases between. The CDR3 consists of 15 residues. The CDR3: CASSQGTFSYNEQFF. CDR3 DNA sequence: TGCGCCAGCAGCCAGGGGACTTTTTCCTACAATGAGCAGTTCTTC.

This chain connects TRBV27 to TRBJ2-7; 9 nucleotides match TRBD1. The germline gives CDR1 MNHEY, CDR2 SMNVEV (reference sequence). The J segment lost 5 bases and the V segment lost 4 bases, leaving 9 bases of the junction unmatched. This CDR3 is built from 15 residues. CDR3 sequence reads: CASSYTPGQGHEQYF. The CDR3 DNA is TGTGCCAGCAGTTACACTCCGGGACAGGGCCACGAGCAGTACTTC.

This chain uses TRBV5-4 with TRBJ2-1; 8 bases match TRBD1. Looked up from germline, CDR1 is SGHNT and CDR2 is YYREEE (reference sequence). V lost 4 bases, J lost 7 bases, and 1 base stayed unmatched. This CDR3 comprises 12 residues. The CDR3 sequence: CASSRTGNEQFF. The CDR3 DNA reads TGTGCCAGCAGCAGGACAGGGAATGAGCAGTTCTTC.

This chain links TRBV6-6 with TRBJ1-2, with 8 bases matching TRBD1. After removal of 5 bases from V and 7 bases from J, the junction contained 9 bases not matched to a gene. The CDR3 has 14 residues. Per germline, CDR1 MNHNY and CDR2 SVGAGI (reference sequence). The CDR3 loop reads CASSTWDRTAGYTF. CDR3 coding DNA: TGTGCCAGCAGTACCTGGGACAGGACAGCTGGCTACACCTTC.

The gene calls are TRBV27 and TRBJ1-5, with 9 bases aligning to TRBD1. Trimming at V came to 3 bases and at J to 6 bases, leaving 3 bases not matched to a gene. The CDR3 runs 14 residues. In germline, CDR1 is MNHEY, CDR2 SMNVEV (reference sequence). Written as DNA, the CDR3 is TGTGCCAGCAGTTTGGGACAGGGTATTCAGCCCCAGCATTTT. Its translation is CASSLGQGIQPQHF.

The V gene is TRBV3-1, the J gene TRBJ2-6; 7 nucleotides match TRBD1. J lost 0 bases, V lost 4 bases, and 3 bases had no gene match. Germline values: CDR1 LGHDT, CDR2 YNNKEL (reference sequence). CDR3 length equals 16 residues. Here the CDR3 reads CASSPGQSSGANVLTF. DNA of the CDR3: TGTGCCAGCAGCCCGGGACAGAGCTCTGGGGCCAACGTCCTGACTTTC.

This chain joins TRBV20-1 and TRBJ1-2; D gene unclear. V was clipped by 0 bases and J by 1 base, with 21 bases between them. CDR1 DFQATT and CDR2 SNEGSKA come from the germline V gene (reference sequence). The CDR3 totals 18 residues. CDR3 DNA sequence: TGCAGTGCTAGAGATCCCCTACTGCTCTCCTGGAATAACTATGGCTACACCTTC. The encoded protein is CSARDPLLLSWNNYGYTF.

This sequence joins TRBV19 and TRBJ2-1, with D perhaps TRBD2 (6 bases). Germline V gene data show CDR1 as LNHDA and CDR2 as SQIVND (reference sequence). There are 13 residues in the CDR3. Trimming cost V 7 bases and J 2 bases, with 9 bases left between them. The CDR3 protein is CASNRGTYNEQFF. The CDR3 region has the DNA TGTGCCAGTAACCGGGGGACCTACAATGAGCAGTTCTTC.

J is TRBJ2-3 and V is TRBV14; 8 nucleotides match TRBD2. This CDR3 comprises 16 residues. Germline V gene sequence: CDR1 SGHDN, CDR2 FVKESK. With V trimmed by 3 bases and J by 2 bases, 7 bases remained unmatched. DNA of the CDR3: TGTGCCAGCAGCCATCGTTCTAGCGGGTACACAGATACGCAGTATTTT. This translates into CASSHRSSGYTDTQYF.

The rearrangement uses TRBV29-1 and TRBJ2-5, with D possibly TRBD2 on 5 matching bases. The CDR3 has 12 amino acids. V was cut by 1 base and J by 7 bases, with 10 bases left in between. The germline V gene has CDR1 SQVTM and CDR2 ANQGSEA. The CDR3 is CSVEGGEGTQYF. DNA for the CDR3: TGCAGCGTTGAAGGCGGCGAGGGGACCCAGTACTTC. The full variable domain, completed using reference TRBV29-1 and TRBJ2-5, is SAVISQKPSRDICQRGTSLTIQCQVDSQVTMMFWYRQQPGQSLTLIATANQGSEATYESGFVIDKFPISRPNLTFSTLTVSNMSPEDSSIYLCSVEGGEGTQYFGPGTRLLVL.

The chain combines TRBV13 with TRBJ2-5; no firm D call. Germline CDR1 is PRHDT and CDR2 is FYEKMQ (reference sequence). There are 15 residues in the CDR3. Trimming took off 5 bases at V and 3 bases at J, with 16 bases between the two ends. This chain's CDR3 is CASSPWPGGEETQYF. The CDR3 DNA follows: TGTGCCAGCAGCCCCTGGCCCGGTGGGGAAGAGACCCAGTACTTC.

The chain employs TRBV9 and TRBJ2-7; D is perhaps TRBD2 (6 bases). Germline CDR1 reads SGDLS; CDR2 reads YYNGEE. The V end lost 3 bases, the J end lost 7 bases, and 17 bases lay between the germline ends. The CDR3 spans 14 residues. The CDR3 DNA reads TGTGCCAGCAGCGCCGGGACTCCCGGGGTAGAGCAGTACTTC. It is translated as CASSAGTPGVEQYF.

This chain joins TRBV20-1 and TRBJ1-1; 7 positions agree with TRBD1. Germline V lookup: CDR1 DFQATT, CDR2 SNEGSKA (reference sequence). Trimming at V came to 4 bases and at J to 0 bases, leaving 8 bases not matched to a gene. The CDR3 is made up of 15 amino acids. As DNA, the CDR3 is TGCAGTGCTAAGGGGGCAGAAGCCTTGAACACTGAAGCTTTCTTT. Translating gives CSAKGAEALNTEAFF.

The chain has TRBV4-3 and TRBJ1-2; D unclear. Germline V gene data show CDR1 as LGHNA and CDR2 as YSLEER. Trimming took off 0 bases at V and 1 base at J, with 9 bases between the two ends. This CDR3 is built from 15 residues. The CDR3 region is CASSQDEMDNYGYTF. The DNA for the CDR3 is TGCGCCAGCAGCCAAGATGAGATGGATAACTATGGCTACACCTTC.

This rearrangement joins TRBV29-1 to TRBJ1-1; D is unresolved. Trimming took off 5 bases at V and 6 bases at J, with 10 bases between the two ends. The CDR3 runs 11 residues. In germline, CDR1 is SQVTM, CDR2 ANQGSEA. The CDR3 sequence: CSVRVGPEAFF. DNA for the CDR3: TGCAGCGTTCGGGTCGGACCTGAAGCTTTCTTT.

The chain links TRBV24-1 to TRBJ2-1; 7 bases fit TRBD1. Unmatched junction bases numbered 4, after V lost 3 bases and J lost 3 bases. CDR3 size: 15 residues. Germline CDR1 is KGHDR and CDR2 is SFDVKD. Here the CDR3 reads CATSDPGTDYNEQFF. In nucleotides, the CDR3 is TGTGCCACCAGTGATCCCGGGACAGACTACAATGAGCAGTTCTTC.

The genes are TRBV7-3 and TRBJ2-5; D perhaps matches TRBD2 (6 bases). The germline V gene has CDR1 SGHTA and CDR2 FQGTGA. CDR3 length equals 15 residues. Deletions cut 5 bases from V and 1 base from J, with 14 bases between. For the CDR3, the DNA is TGTGCCAGCAGCCTCCTTGGGGGACTCCAAGAGACCCAGTACTTC. Protein product: CASSLLGGLQETQYF.

The chain couples TRBV28 to TRBJ2-7, with TRBD2 identical over 13 bases. Per germline, CDR1 MDHEN and CDR2 SYDVKM. Losses at the gene ends were 3 bases for V and 5 bases for J; bases not matched to a gene: 4. CDR3 length: 15 residues. DNA of the CDR3: TGTGCCAGCAGTTTGGATGGACTAGCGGGGGACGAGCAGTACTTC. It encodes CASSLDGLAGDEQYF.

V usage is TRBV7-2 and J usage is TRBJ2-3; maybe TRBD2 (6 bases). Deletions cut 2 bases from V and 5 bases from J, with 17 bases between. The CDR3 covers 16 residues. Germline CDR1 and CDR2: SGHTA and FQGNSA. The DNA for the CDR3 is TGTGCCAGCAGCTTATATAGCGGAGCCTATGGAGATACGCAGTATTTT. It specifies CASSLYSGAYGDTQYF.

The chain is built from TRBV4-3 and TRBJ2-7; 8 bases are shared with TRBD1. J gave up 0 bases and V 3 bases, and 4 bases lay outside the gene matches. The CDR3 is 15 residues long. The germline CDR1 and CDR2 sequences are LGHNA and YSLEER. CDR3 amino acids: CASSHLGTGSYEQYF. CDR3 bases: TGCGCCAGCAGCCATCTCGGGACAGGCTCCTACGAGCAGTACTTC.

The rearrangement uses TRBV28 and TRBJ2-7; TRBD2 agrees at 13 bases. Losses at the gene ends were 7 bases for V and 4 bases for J; bases not matched to a gene: 10. Germline CDR1 and CDR2: MDHEN and SYDVKM. The CDR3 contains 16 residues. Written as DNA, the CDR3 is TGTGCCAGCAATCATATATGGACTAGCGGGAGATACGAGCAGTACTTC. It encodes CASNHIWTSGRYEQYF.

V gene TRBV27 combines with J gene TRBJ2-1; a weak D match, TRBD2 (5 bases). From germline, CDR1 is MNHEY and CDR2 SMNVEV (reference sequence). Trimming pared 5 bases from V and 7 bases from J, leaving 18 bases between. The CDR3 consists of 15 residues. The CDR3 DNA follows: TGTGCCAGCAGTCTAACTAGTCGCCGACTAAATGAGCAGTTCTTC. Amino acids: CASSLTSRRLNEQFF.

J is TRBJ2-7 and V is TRBV27; 7 positions agree with TRBD1. Germline CDR1 is MNHEY and CDR2 is SMNVEV (reference sequence). The V segment lost 10 bases and the J segment 0 bases; nucleotides outside the gene matches: 3. CDR3 length: 12 residues. Here the CDR3 DNA reads TGTGCCACCCGGACAGGCTCCTACGAGCAGTACTTC. It is translated as CATRTGSYEQYF.

The J gene is TRBJ2-2, the V gene TRBV5-1, with unresolved D. The CDR3 length is 15 residues. Deletions cut 1 base from V and 0 bases from J, with 7 bases between. Germline V lookup: CDR1 SGHRS, CDR2 YFSETQ. DNA of the CDR3: TGCGCCAGCAGCTTGCACGGACCGAACACCGGGGAGCTGTTTTTT. Amino acids: CASSLHGPNTGELFF.